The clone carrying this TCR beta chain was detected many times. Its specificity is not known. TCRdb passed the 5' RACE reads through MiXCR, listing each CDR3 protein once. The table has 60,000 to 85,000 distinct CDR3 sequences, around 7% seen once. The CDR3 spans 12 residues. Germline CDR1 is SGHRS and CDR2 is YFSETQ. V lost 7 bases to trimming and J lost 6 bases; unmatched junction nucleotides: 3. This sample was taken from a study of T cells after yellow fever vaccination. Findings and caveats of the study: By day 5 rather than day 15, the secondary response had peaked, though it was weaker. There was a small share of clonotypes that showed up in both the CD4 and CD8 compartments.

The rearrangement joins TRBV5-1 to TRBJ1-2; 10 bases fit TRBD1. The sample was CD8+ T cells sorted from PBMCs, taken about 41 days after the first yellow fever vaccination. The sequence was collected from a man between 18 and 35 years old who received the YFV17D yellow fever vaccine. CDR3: CASYGTGDGYTF. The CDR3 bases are TGCGCCAGCTACGGGACAGGGGATGGCTACACCTTC.